These 18 T cell receptor beta chains were all obtained from the same sample, sequenced in a study of follicular helper T cells after annual influenza vaccination. Stated time point: 2014-2015 season, 7 days after vaccination. The assay was immunoSEQ multiplex PCR, and TCRdb's table has in-frame clones only and misses some. This sample has about 9,600 clones, with around 86% found just once. Material: CXCR5- memory CD4+ T cells sorted from blood, obtained 7 days after influenza vaccination. The origin of the receptors is an adult who received the influenza vaccine.

This chain connects TRBV4-3 to TRBJ2-7; D perhaps matches TRBD1 (5 bases). Germline CDR1 LGHNA, CDR2 YSLEER. The CDR3 sequence is 15 residues long. V was clipped by 0 bases and J by 0 bases, with 9 bases between them. The CDR3, as DNA: TGCGCCAGCAGCCAAGATCCCCAGGGCTCCTACGAGCAGTACTTC. This gives the protein CASSQDPQGSYEQYF.

This CDR3 reads CASSPARALSYEQYF. CDR3 DNA: TGTGCCAGCAGCCCGGCCCGGGCCCTCTCCTACGAGCAGTACTTC. The V and J genes are TRBV7-2 and TRBJ2-7; D gene unclear. The V end lost 5 bases, the J end lost 0 bases, and 14 bases lay between the germline ends. Germline V gene sequence: CDR1 SGHTA, CDR2 FQGNSA. The CDR3 contains 15 residues.

The chain links TRBV27 to TRBJ1-6, with D perhaps TRBD1 (6 bases). The ends were cut back, 3 bases at V and 7 bases at J, with 13 bases in the middle. CDR1 MNHEY and CDR2 SMNVEV come from the germline V gene (reference sequence). The CDR3 contains 15 residues. This CDR3 is CASSFTGTYNSPLHF. CDR3 nucleotide sequence: TGTGCCAGCAGTTTCACCGGGACATACAATTCACCCCTCCACTTT.

The rearrangement links TRBV6-6 to TRBJ2-3; D unresolved. CDR1 is MNHNY and CDR2 is SVGAGI in the germline V gene (reference sequence). The V gene lost 6 bases and the J gene lost 0 bases, with 13 bases spanning the gap. The CDR3 consists of 15 residues. CDR3 nucleotide sequence: TGTGCCAGCAGGAACCTAGGGCGGAGCACAGATACGCAGTATTTT. Its translation: CASRNLGRSTDTQYF.

The chain is built from TRBV2 and TRBJ2-1, with TRBD2 matching 12 bases. Germline assignment: CDR1 SNHLY and CDR2 FYNNEI. The CDR3 loop spans 14 amino acids. J gave up 15 bases and V 1 base, and 7 bases lay outside the gene matches. CDR3 nucleotide sequence: TGTGCCAGCAGTGAAGTACTAGCGGGAGGAGGGTGGTTCTTC. Protein product: CASSEVLAGGGWFF.

This clone came up a few times. The chain is built from TRBV2 and TRBJ2-7; 8 bases are shared with TRBD2. With 7 bases clipped from V and 6 bases from J, the junction kept 8 bases outside the gene matches. The CDR3 sequence is 13 residues long. Germline values: CDR1 SNHLY, CDR2 FYNNEI. CDR3 loop: CASKGPGRGEQYF. The CDR3 coding sequence is TGTGCCAGCAAAGGGCCCGGGAGGGGCGAGCAGTACTTC. Variable domain in full (rest from reference TRBV2 and TRBJ2-7): EPEVTQTPSHQVTQMGQEVILRCVPISNHLYFYWYRQILGQKVEFLVSFYNNEISEKSEIFDDQFSVERPDGSNFTLKIRSTKLEDSAMYFCASKGPGRGEQYFGPGTRLTVT.

This clone was observed a handful of times. This chain joins TRBV28 and TRBJ2-7; tentatively, D is TRBD1 (5 bases). The CDR3 spans 11 residues. Trimming cost V 5 bases and J 9 bases, with 11 bases left between them. Looked up from germline, CDR1 is MDHEN and CDR2 is SYDVKM. The CDR3 coding sequence is TGTGCCAGCAGTCCAGGGTTAGCGCAGTACTTC. Protein sequence: CASSPGLAQYF.

This clone was seen only a few times. V and J are TRBV19 and TRBJ1-5, with D possibly being TRBD1 (6 bases). The CDR3 runs to 15 residues. CDR1 LNHDA and CDR2 SQIVND come from the germline V gene (reference sequence). The V and J ends lost 8 bases and 2 bases respectively, with 16 bases between them. Written as DNA, the CDR3 is TGTGCCAGTTCGCCAGGGGCTGATGGCAATCAGCCCCAGCATTTT. It translates to CASSPGADGNQPQHF.

This clone was counted only a few times. J is TRBJ2-7 and V is TRBV7-9; 10 bases agree with TRBD1. V dropped 4 bases and J dropped 0; count of bases not matched to a gene: 6. From germline, CDR1 is SEHNR and CDR2 FQNEAQ (reference sequence). CDR3 size: 16 residues. The chain's CDR3 is CASSSSGTGVSYEQYF. As DNA, the CDR3 is TGTGCCAGCAGCTCCTCCGGGACAGGGGTCTCCTACGAGCAGTACTTC.

The chain has TRBV30 and TRBJ2-7, with D possibly called TRBD1 or TRBD2 (5 bases each). This CDR3 spans 14 amino acids. Trimming stripped 2 bases from V and 5 bases from J, with 16 bases between. Germline values: CDR1 GTSNPN, CDR2 SVGIG (reference sequence). CDR3 loop: CAWSPRDPRHEQYF. The CDR3 coding sequence is TGTGCCTGGAGTCCCCGGGACCCCCGCCACGAGCAGTACTTC.

The chain uses TRBV28 and TRBJ1-2; TRBD1 is a possible D gene (5 bases). Germline V gene lookup returns CDR1 MDHEN and CDR2 SYDVKM. The germline V and J ends were trimmed by 2 bases and 4 bases, with 14 bases remaining between them. The CDR3 length is 15 residues. In nucleotides, the CDR3 is TGTGCCAGCAGTTTAGGGGCAGGGAGTAGCTATGGCTACACCTTC. The encoded protein is CASSLGAGSSYGYTF.

The genes are TRBV7-8 and TRBJ2-2, with D perhaps matching TRBD2 (6 bases). This CDR3 has 17 residues. V dropped 5 bases and J dropped 1 base, with 17 bases sitting between them. Germline V CDR1 and CDR2: SGHVS, FQNEAQ. The CDR3 nucleotides read TGTGCCAGCAGCCCCCGTGTAGGAGCGGGGAACACCGGGGAGCTGTTTTTT. This encodes CASSPRVGAGNTGELFF.

A few counts support this clone. The V call is TRBV6-6, the J call TRBJ2-3; 9 bases line up with TRBD2. The J segment lost 0 bases and the V segment lost 6 bases, leaving 7 bases of the junction unmatched. CDR3 length: 16 amino acids. In germline, CDR1 is MNHNY, CDR2 SVGAGI (reference sequence). CDR3 protein: CASSPSSGISTDTQYF. CDR3 sequence (DNA): TGTGCCAGCAGCCCATCTAGCGGGATAAGCACAGATACGCAGTATTTT.

This clone has more than one count but fewer than ten. The chain combines TRBV14 with TRBJ2-3, with D uncertain. The CDR3 runs to 13 residues. V shed 1 base and J shed 12 bases, with 14 bases lying between them. The germline CDR1 and CDR2 sequences are SGHDN and FVKESK. The CDR3: CASSQVPQDNQYF. For the CDR3, the DNA is TGTGCCAGCAGCCAAGTCCCCCAAGATAACCAGTATTTT.

Written as DNA, the CDR3 is TGCAGCGTTGTCCCGACGCGGGGGGGAAGCACAGATACGCAGTATTTT. Its translation is CSVVPTRGGSTDTQYF. The chain carries TRBV29-1 and TRBJ2-3, with TRBD2 matching 9 bases. V lost 4 bases and J lost 0; bases outside the gene matches: 8. The CDR3 is 16 amino acids. Germline V gene lookup returns CDR1 SQVTM and CDR2 ANQGSEA.

This clone was detected only once. This chain joins TRBV30 and TRBJ2-2; tentative D call: TRBD2 (5 bases). This CDR3 region has 13 residues. Trimming took off 4 bases at V and 7 bases at J, with 13 bases between the two ends. Per germline, CDR1 GTSNPN and CDR2 SVGIG (reference sequence). For the CDR3, the DNA is TGTGCCTGGATTGGTGGGAGCGTCGGGGAGCTGTTTTTT. Translated: CAWIGGSVGELFF.

This chain joins TRBV5-5 and TRBJ2-7; D unclear. The CDR3 is 13 amino acids. The ends were cut back, 1 base at V and 2 bases at J, with 7 bases in the middle. The germline V gene has CDR1 SGHKS and CDR2 YYEKEE (reference sequence). The CDR3 sequence is CASSLLTTYEQYF. The CDR3 DNA sequence: TGTGCCAGCAGCTTGCTAACTACCTACGAGCAGTACTTC.

This chain connects TRBV7-2 to TRBJ2-6, with 12 bases aligning to TRBD2. The germline gives CDR1 SGHTA, CDR2 FQGNSA. This CDR3 contains 18 residues. With V trimmed by 5 bases and J by 0 bases, 5 bases remained unmatched. As DNA, the CDR3 is TGTGCCAGCAGCACGGGACTAGCGGGTAGCTCTGGGGCCAACGTCCTGACTTTC. This translates into CASSTGLAGSSGANVLTF.